This T cell receptor beta chain was sequenced in a study of blood T cell repertoires in COVID-19. This CDR3 is 14 amino acids long. In germline, CDR1 is SGHRS, CDR2 YFSETQ. With 4 bases removed from V and 5 bases from J, the gap between germline ends came to 16 bases. Only in-frame clones appear in the TCRdb table, and some are missing; sequencing was by immunoSEQ multiplex PCR. The data show around 280,000 clones, around 87% seen once. The chain joins TRBV5-1 to TRBJ2-7; possible D gene TRBD1, 5 bases. Sequenced: peripheral blood. The source of this sequence is a woman between 45 and 65 years old who had recovered from COVID-19. The CDR3 nucleotides are TGCGCCAGCAGCCCTATTAGGCAGGGCGACGAGCAGTACTTC. Its protein product is CASSPIRQGDEQYF.